The 32 T cell receptor beta chains listed next were all sequenced from one sample in a study of OX40 agonist ivuxolimab in advanced cancers. Sequenced by immunoSEQ multiplex PCR; TCRdb stores in-frame clones only, minus some. The sample has about 48,000 clones; approximately 79% are singletons. Sequences were derived from CD4+ or CD8+ T cells sorted from blood, sampled in a trial of the OX40 agonist ivuxolimab. These receptors were collected from an adult with an advanced solid tumor such as melanoma, head and neck, liver or kidney cancer.

The chain uses TRBV6-5 and TRBJ2-1, with D uncertain. Germline CDR1 and CDR2: MNHEY and SVGAGI. Trimming stripped 7 bases from V and 8 bases from J, with 12 bases between. The CDR3 loop spans 12 amino acids. This CDR3 is CASKEQSDEQFF. CDR3 nucleotide sequence: TGTGCCAGCAAAGAGCAATCTGATGAGCAGTTCTTC.

CDR3 sequence reads: CASSSEGSSPLHF. CDR3 bases: TGTGCCAGCAGTTCAGAAGGTTCTTCACCCCTCCACTTT. The genes are TRBV6-1 and TRBJ1-6; D not certain. Germline CDR1 reads MNHNS; CDR2 reads SASEGT. There are 13 residues in the CDR3. The V and J ends lost 5 bases and 9 bases respectively, with 11 bases between them.

V and J are TRBV9 and TRBJ2-7; D unclear. Trimming removed 0 bases at V and 3 bases at J, with 7 bases between. The germline CDR1 and CDR2 sequences are SGDLS and YYNGEE. The CDR3 spans 13 residues. CDR3 coding DNA: TGTGCCAGCAGCGTAGACGGATACTACGAGCAGTACTTC. Translating it yields CASSVDGYYEQYF.

This clone was seen a single time. The rearrangement uses TRBV6-6 and TRBJ2-1; D is unresolved. Trimming took 7 bases from V and 10 from J, leaving 17 bases between them. CDR3 size: 13 residues. Germline V CDR1 and CDR2: MNHNY, SVGAGI (reference sequence). The CDR3 is CASITNPGMEQFF. In DNA, the CDR3 is TGTGCCAGCATCACGAATCCAGGTATGGAGCAGTTCTTC.

V usage is TRBV4-1 and J usage is TRBJ1-1, with TRBD1 as a possible D gene (6 bases). Looked up from germline, CDR1 is MGHRA and CDR2 is YSYEKL. This CDR3 comprises 15 residues. V was shortened by 3 bases and J by 2 bases, with 13 bases between the two germline ends. The CDR3 sequence: CASSHLDRVNTEAFF. The CDR3 coding sequence is TGCGCCAGCAGCCATTTGGACAGAGTAAACACTGAAGCTTTCTTT.

J is TRBJ2-1 and V is TRBV5-8; either TRBD1 or TRBD2 may supply D (6 bases each). The CDR3 spans 15 residues. V lost 3 bases, J lost 3 bases, and 13 bases lay in between. CDR1 SGHTS and CDR2 YDEGEE come from the germline V gene. The CDR3 is CASSSQGTFYNEQFF. The CDR3, as DNA: TGTGCCAGCAGCTCCCAGGGGACTTTCTACAATGAGCAGTTCTTC.

The rearrangement links TRBV30 to TRBJ1-1; D is perhaps TRBD1 (6 bases). CDR3 length: 19 residues. Germline CDR1 GTSNPN, CDR2 SVGIG (reference sequence). The V and J ends lost 8 bases and 8 bases respectively, with 39 bases between them. The CDR3 DNA is TGTGCCCGCCTGGAGGGCCATGGTAGGGGGATCCCCTCGTCGCCGGAAGCTTTCTTT. It is translated as CARLEGHGRGIPSSPEAFF.

The genes are TRBV7-9 and TRBJ1-4, with TRBD1 matching over 9 bases. J was trimmed by 5 bases and V by 6 bases; bases with no gene match: 10. The CDR3 runs to 16 residues. From germline, CDR1 is SEHNR and CDR2 FQNEAQ (reference sequence). DNA for the CDR3: TGTGCCAGCAGTCCCGGGACAGGGAATCGGAATGAAAAACTGTTTTTT. Its translation is CASSPGTGNRNEKLFF. The full variable domain, in which reference TRBV7-9 and TRBJ1-4 provide the parts outside the CDR3, is DTGVSQNPRHKITKRGQNVTFRCDPISEHNRLYWYRQTLGQGPEFLTYFQNEAQLEKSRLLSDRFSAERPKGSFSTLEIQRTEQGDSAMYLCASSPGTGNRNEKLFFGSGTQLSVL.

A single count supports this clone. J is TRBJ1-6 and V is TRBV14; D is unresolved. Trimming removed 0 bases at V and 0 bases at J, with 6 bases between. The V gene's germline CDR1 is SGHDN and CDR2 FVKESK. The CDR3 covers 16 residues. CDR3 amino acids: CASSQEGSSYNSPLHF. DNA for the CDR3: TGTGCCAGCAGCCAAGAGGGAAGCTCCTATAATTCACCCCTCCACTTT.

This clone was counted once. The J gene is TRBJ2-7, the V gene TRBV6-5; 8 bases line up with TRBD1. Unmatched junction bases numbered 7, after V lost 4 bases and J lost 2 bases. The CDR3 is 15 residues long. CDR1 is MNHEY, CDR2 SVGAGI, per germline. CDR3 DNA sequence: TGTGCCAGCAGTTCTCAGGGGGCCGACGCCTACGAGCAGTACTTC. Translating it yields CASSSQGADAYEQYF.

The chain uses TRBV4-3 and TRBJ2-5; D perhaps matches TRBD2 (6 bases). Germline V gives CDR1 LGHNA, CDR2 YSLEER. V lost 0 bases to trimming and J lost 5 bases, with 13 bases between them. The CDR3 has 15 amino acids. CDR3 in amino acids: CASSQDYGGLETQYF. CDR3 nucleotides: TGCGCCAGCAGCCAAGATTACGGGGGATTGGAGACCCAGTACTTC.

This clone was seen a single time. The chain combines TRBV6-6 with TRBJ2-7, with TRBD1 matching over 9 bases. The junction had 9 bases not matched to a gene; V was cut back by 6 bases and J by 0 bases. This CDR3 comprises 16 residues. The V gene's germline CDR1 is MNHNY and CDR2 SVGAGI (reference sequence). Written as DNA, the CDR3 is TGTGCCAGCAGGCGGATGACAGGGGGACTCTCCTACGAGCAGTACTTC. This codes for CASRRMTGGLSYEQYF.

The rearrangement links TRBV4-3 to TRBJ2-7, with 8 bases that match TRBD2. The germline V gene encodes CDR1 LGHNA and CDR2 YSLEER. The CDR3 is 17 amino acids. Trimming took 4 bases from V and 0 from J; bases not matched to a gene: 11. The chain's CDR3 is CASSPNAVRGVSYEQYF. The CDR3 nucleotides are TGCGCCAGCAGCCCTAACGCGGTGCGGGGGGTCTCCTACGAGCAGTACTTC.

The genes are TRBV28 and TRBJ1-5; 11 bases map to TRBD1. This CDR3 region has 14 residues. J gave up 6 bases and V 7 bases, and 5 bases lay outside the gene matches. The germline V gene has CDR1 MDHEN and CDR2 SYDVKM. CDR3 DNA sequence: TGTGCCAGCAAGGGGACAGGGGGATCTCAGCCCCAGCATTTT. Translation: CASKGTGGSQPQHF.

V gene TRBV30 combines with J gene TRBJ1-1; a weak D match, TRBD1 (6 bases). Germline CDR1 GTSNPN, CDR2 SVGIG (reference sequence). Trimming took 2 bases from V and 7 from J, leaving 20 bases between them. This CDR3 comprises 15 residues. CDR3 sequence (DNA): TGTGCCTGGAGTCTTCCGAACCAGGGGTTCAATGAAGCTTTCTTT. It codes for CAWSLPNQGFNEAFF.

This clone has just one count. The rearrangement links TRBV7-9 to TRBJ1-2; weak D call: TRBD1 (6 bases). CDR1 and CDR2 from the germline V gene are SEHNR and FQNEAQ (reference sequence). The length of the CDR3 is 14 residues. Deletions cut 1 base from V and 4 bases from J, with 10 bases between. The CDR3 DNA is TGTGCCAGCAGCTTAGTTGCCAGGGGCTATGGCTACACCTTC. Translated, it gives CASSLVARGYGYTF.

The rearrangement joins TRBV28 to TRBJ2-1; TRBD2 aligns across 11 bases. The CDR3 is made up of 15 amino acids. Germline-derived CDR1 and CDR2 are MDHEN and SYDVKM. The junction had 4 bases not matched to a gene; V was cut back by 1 base and J by 8 bases. The chain's CDR3 is CASSLFSGGADEQFF. The DNA of the CDR3 is TGTGCCAGCAGTTTATTTAGCGGGGGGGCCGATGAGCAGTTCTTC. Combining the CDR3 with reference TRBV28 and TRBJ2-1 gives the whole variable domain DVKVTQSSRYLVKRTGEKVFLECVQDMDHENMFWYRQDPGLGLRLIYFSYDVKMKEKGDIPEGYSVSREKKERFSLILESASTNQTSMYLCASSLFSGGADEQFFGPGTRLTVL.

This clone was seen only a few times. The chain carries TRBV19 and TRBJ2-3; D could derive from TRBD1 or TRBD2 (5 bases each). V shed 4 bases and J shed 0 bases, with 11 bases lying between them. Germline CDR1 LNHDA, CDR2 SQIVND (reference sequence). The CDR3 contains 15 residues. The CDR3, as DNA: TGTGCCAGTAGTAAGGACGGGGCTAGCACAGATACGCAGTATTTT. Encoded protein: CASSKDGASTDTQYF.

V gene TRBV11-2 combines with J gene TRBJ1-4, with D possibly matching TRBD1 (5 bases). The ends were cut back, 6 bases at V and 7 bases at J, with 12 bases in the middle. From germline, CDR1 is SGHAT and CDR2 FQNNGV. The length of the CDR3 is 13 residues. The CDR3 sequence: CASSSGFLEKLFF. For the CDR3, the DNA is TGTGCCAGCAGTTCAGGGTTTCTTGAAAAACTGTTTTTT. The full variable domain, its missing parts supplied by reference TRBV11-2 and TRBJ1-4, is EAGVAQSPRYKIIEKRQSVAFWCNPISGHATLYWYQQILGQGPKLLIQFQNNGVVDDSQLPKDRFSAERLKGVDSTLKIQPAKLEDSAVYLCASSSGFLEKLFFGSGTQLSVL.

This clone was found a few times. The J gene is TRBJ2-5, the V gene TRBV11-3; 8 bases agree with TRBD1. Germline V CDR1 and CDR2: SGHNT, YENEEA. The length of the CDR3 is 14 residues. V was clipped by 5 bases and J by 2 bases; unmatched bases: 4. The CDR3 loop reads CASSTGGSQETQYF. CDR3 nucleotide sequence: TGTGCCAGCAGCACAGGGGGGTCTCAAGAGACCCAGTACTTC. Filled out from reference TRBV11-3 and TRBJ2-5, the complete variable domain reads EAGVVQSPRYKIIEKKQPVAFWCNPISGHNTLYWYLQNLGQGPELLIRYENEEAVDDSQLPKDRFSAERLKGVDSTLKIQPAELGDSAVYLCASSTGGSQETQYFGPGTRLLVL.

This chain uses TRBV6-1 with TRBJ1-1, with D possibly matching TRBD1 (5 bases). CDR1 MNHNS and CDR2 SASEGT come from the germline V gene. V gave up 2 bases and J gave up 0 bases, with 7 bases separating them. The CDR3 is 14 amino acids. DNA for the CDR3: TGTGCCAGCAGTGAACGGGGCCTGAACACTGAAGCTTTCTTT. This codes for CASSERGLNTEAFF.

This chain joins TRBV9 and TRBJ2-1, with a tentative D call TRBD2 (6 bases). This CDR3 spans 15 amino acids. The V gene lost 3 bases and the J gene lost 6 bases, with 16 bases spanning the gap. Germline lookup yields CDR1 SGDLS and CDR2 YYNGEE. The CDR3 bases are TGTGCCAGCAGCGAAACCGGGACTGGGCTCAATGAGCAGTTCTTC. It encodes CASSETGTGLNEQFF. Based on the CDR3 plus reference TRBV9 and TRBJ2-1, the full variable domain is DSGVTQTPKHLITATGQRVTLRCSPRSGDLSVYWYQQSLDQGLQFLIQYYNGEERAKGNILERFSAQQFPDLHSELNLSSLELGDSALYFCASSETGTGLNEQFFGPGTRLTVL.

This clone was detected only a few times. The CDR3 sequence is CASSPGDYNSPLHF. CDR3 nucleotides: TGCGCCAGCAGTCCAGGGGACTATAATTCACCCCTCCACTTT. The J gene is TRBJ1-6, the V gene TRBV4-3; TRBD1 might be the D (6 bases). CDR1 and CDR2 from the germline V gene are LGHNA and YSLEER. Trimming removed 6 bases at V and 3 bases at J, with 9 bases between. The CDR3 covers 14 residues.

This chain uses TRBV5-1 with TRBJ1-3; D unresolved. The V gene's germline CDR1 is SGHRS and CDR2 YFSETQ. Trimming took 4 bases from V and 1 from J, leaving 6 bases between them. CDR3 length: 13 residues. The CDR3 DNA sequence: TGCGCCAGCAGCCTGAAATCTGGAAACACCATATATTTT. Its protein product is CASSLKSGNTIYF.

This clone was recorded a few times. The CDR3 nucleotides read TGTGCCAGCAGCTTAACCGCCGGTTCACCCCTCCACTTT. This gives the protein CASSLTAGSPLHF. The chain couples TRBV7-3 to TRBJ1-6; D gene ambiguous. The CDR3 contains 13 residues. The V end was cut by 0 bases, the J end by 9 bases, with 6 bases between. Germline CDR1 and CDR2: SGHTA and FQGTGA.

There are a few counts of this clone. V and J are TRBV9 and TRBJ1-6, with D hard to call. V was cut by 0 bases and J by 10 bases, with 14 bases left in between. Looked up from germline, CDR1 is SGDLS and CDR2 is YYNGEE. The CDR3 spans 15 residues. CDR3: CASSVGSRVGSPLHF. CDR3 sequence (DNA): TGTGCCAGCAGCGTAGGGTCAAGGGTTGGATCACCCCTCCACTTT. The variable domain in full, completed from reference TRBV9 and TRBJ1-6, reads DSGVTQTPKHLITATGQRVTLRCSPRSGDLSVYWYQQSLDQGLQFLIQYYNGEERAKGNILERFSAQQFPDLHSELNLSSLELGDSALYFCASSVGSRVGSPLHFGNGTRLTVT.

The chain couples TRBV16 to TRBJ2-5, with D possibly TRBD1 on 6 matching bases. Trimming pared 0 bases from V and 1 base from J, leaving 12 bases between. Germline V gene sequence: CDR1 KGHSY, CDR2 FQNENV. The CDR3 spans 16 residues. The CDR3, as DNA: TGTGCCAGCAGCCAATCAGGACAGATGGCCCAAGAGACCCAGTACTTC. As protein: CASSQSGQMAQETQYF.

V and J are TRBV5-1 and TRBJ2-7; perhaps TRBD1 as D (5 bases). Trimming cost V 4 bases and J 4 bases, with 12 bases left between them. Germline V lookup: CDR1 SGHRS, CDR2 YFSETQ. The CDR3 sequence is 13 residues long. DNA for the CDR3: TGCGCCAGCAGCGATTCCGCAGGGTACGAGCAGTACTTC. Amino acids: CASSDSAGYEQYF.

This chain joins TRBV14 and TRBJ2-7; TRBD2 might be the D (6 bases). Germline values: CDR1 SGHDN, CDR2 FVKESK. With 4 bases removed from V and 0 bases from J, the gap between germline ends came to 13 bases. This CDR3 is built from 15 residues. For the CDR3, the DNA is TGTGCCAGCAGCCTTAGCGGCCAAAGCTCCTACGAGCAGTACTTC. As protein: CASSLSGQSSYEQYF.

Only one count was recorded for this clone. This chain connects TRBV29-1 to TRBJ2-5, with D hard to call. The CDR3 is 12 residues long. Germline V gene sequence: CDR1 SQVTM, CDR2 ANQGSEA. Trimming cost V 3 bases and J 3 bases, with 8 bases left between them. The CDR3 bases are TGCAGCGTTGACCGGGTAAAAGAGACCCAGTACTTC. Protein: CSVDRVKETQYF.

The chain couples TRBV18 to TRBJ2-7; 7 nucleotides match TRBD1. CDR1 KGHSH and CDR2 LQKENI come from the germline V gene. CDR3 size: 13 residues. V was clipped by 2 bases and J by 3 bases; unmatched bases: 1. The CDR3 loop reads CASSPGTDYEQYF. CDR3 in DNA: TGTGCCAGCTCACCAGGGACAGACTACGAGCAGTACTTC.

The gene calls are TRBV7-9 and TRBJ1-5; D gene ambiguous. With 2 bases removed from V and 4 bases from J, the gap between germline ends came to 6 bases. Germline V gene data show CDR1 as SEHNR and CDR2 as FQNEAQ (reference sequence). The CDR3 contains 13 residues. The CDR3 bases are TGTGCCAGCAGCTTAACGGAGAATCAGCCCCAGCATTTT. Encoded protein: CASSLTENQPQHF.